This T cell receptor (beta chain) was profiled in a study of CD8+CD57+ T cells in acquired aplastic anemia. About the research overall: Sorted cells (CD4+ and CD8+) yielded DNA amounts that averaged about 2.9 ug.

Broader study findings: For CD8+ Simpson's diversity, patients and controls showed no significant difference. Found in both controls and patients were approximately 31 CD8+ CDR3 sequences.

CDR3 and TCR beta VDJ profiling relied on genomic DNA as the template. In TCRdb, the reads were re-called with MiXCR into one record per CDR3 protein. The data show 150,000 to 200,000 distinct CDR3 sequences, over 60% seen once. As for this clonotype: The target antigen is unknown.

The specimen sequenced was sorted CD4+, CD8+, or CD8+CD57+ T cells (not recorded which) from PBMCs. This TCR derives from a human donor with severe aplastic anemia or a healthy control (not recorded which).

The CDR3 protein is CSARDPRAYEQYF. CDR3 DNA sequence: TGCAGTGCTAGAGATCCCAGGGCGTACGAGCAGTACTTC. The chain uses TRBV20-1 and TRBJ2-7, with D possibly matching TRBD1 (5 bases). V was trimmed by 0 bases and J by 4 bases, leaving 10 bases between them. The CDR3 is 13 residues long. Germline values: CDR1 DFQATT, CDR2 SNEGSKA (reference sequence).